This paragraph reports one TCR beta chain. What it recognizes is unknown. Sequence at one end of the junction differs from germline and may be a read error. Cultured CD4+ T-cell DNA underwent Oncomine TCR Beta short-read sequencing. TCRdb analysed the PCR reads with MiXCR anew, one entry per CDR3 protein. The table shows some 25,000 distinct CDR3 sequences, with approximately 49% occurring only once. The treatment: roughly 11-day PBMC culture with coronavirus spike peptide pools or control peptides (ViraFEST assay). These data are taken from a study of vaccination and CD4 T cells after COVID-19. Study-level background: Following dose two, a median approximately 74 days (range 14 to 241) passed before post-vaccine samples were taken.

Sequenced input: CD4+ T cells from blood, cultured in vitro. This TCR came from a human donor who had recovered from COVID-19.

In DNA, the CDR3 is TGTGCCAGCGGCTTCAGGTATGGCTACACCTTC. It codes for CASGFRYGYTF. The chain employs TRBV7-9 and TRBJ1-2; D ambiguous. In germline, CDR1 is SEHNR, CDR2 FQNEAQ (reference sequence). The CDR3 consists of 11 residues.